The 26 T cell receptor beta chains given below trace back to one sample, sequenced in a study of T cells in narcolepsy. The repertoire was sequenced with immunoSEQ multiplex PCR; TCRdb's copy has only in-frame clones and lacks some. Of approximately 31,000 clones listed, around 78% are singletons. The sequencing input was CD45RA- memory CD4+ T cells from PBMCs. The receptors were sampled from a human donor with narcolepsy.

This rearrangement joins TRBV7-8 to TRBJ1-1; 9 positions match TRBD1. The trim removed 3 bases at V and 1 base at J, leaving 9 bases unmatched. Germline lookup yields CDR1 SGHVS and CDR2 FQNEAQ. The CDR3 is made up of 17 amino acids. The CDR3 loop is CASSFTTGGNSNTEAFF. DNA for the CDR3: TGTGCCAGCAGCTTTACAACAGGGGGCAATTCGAACACTGAAGCTTTCTTT.

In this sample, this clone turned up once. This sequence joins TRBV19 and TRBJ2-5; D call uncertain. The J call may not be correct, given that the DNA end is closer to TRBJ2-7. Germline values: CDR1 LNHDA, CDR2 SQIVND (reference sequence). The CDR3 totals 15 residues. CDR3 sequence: CASSKLSSSSYEQYF. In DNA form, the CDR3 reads TGTGCCAGTAGTAAACTCAGCTCAAGCTCCTACGAGCAGTACTTC.

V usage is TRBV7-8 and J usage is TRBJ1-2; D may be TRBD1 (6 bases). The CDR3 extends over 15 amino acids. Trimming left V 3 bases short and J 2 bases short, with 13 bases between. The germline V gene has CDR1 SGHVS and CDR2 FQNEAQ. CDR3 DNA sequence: TGTGCCAGCAGCTTCTACAGGGTATCCAACTATGGCTACACCTTC. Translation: CASSFYRVSNYGYTF.

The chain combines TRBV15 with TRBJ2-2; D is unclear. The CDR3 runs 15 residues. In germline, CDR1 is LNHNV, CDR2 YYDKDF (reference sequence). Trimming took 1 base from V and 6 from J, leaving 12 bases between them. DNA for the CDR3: TGTGCCACCAGCAGAGGAGGAATAGGCCCCGGGGAGCTGTTTTTT. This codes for CATSRGGIGPGELFF.

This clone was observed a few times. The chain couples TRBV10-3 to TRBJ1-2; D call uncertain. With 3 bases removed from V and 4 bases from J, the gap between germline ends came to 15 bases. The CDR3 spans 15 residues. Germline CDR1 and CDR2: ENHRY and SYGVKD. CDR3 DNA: TGTGCCATCAGTGACCTCTCCGGGATGGTCTATGGCTACACCTTC. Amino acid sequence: CAISDLSGMVYGYTF.

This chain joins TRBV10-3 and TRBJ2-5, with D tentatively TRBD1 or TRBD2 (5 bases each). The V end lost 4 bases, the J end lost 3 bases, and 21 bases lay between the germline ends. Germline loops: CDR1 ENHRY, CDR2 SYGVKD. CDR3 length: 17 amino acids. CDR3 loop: CAISALPDRDGKETQYF. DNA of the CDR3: TGTGCCATCAGTGCGCTACCTGACCGGGACGGGAAAGAGACCCAGTACTTC.

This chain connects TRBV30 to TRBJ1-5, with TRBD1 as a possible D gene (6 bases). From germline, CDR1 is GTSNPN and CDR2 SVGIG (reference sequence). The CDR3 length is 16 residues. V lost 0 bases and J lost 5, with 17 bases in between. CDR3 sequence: CAWSVQGRGSDQPQHF. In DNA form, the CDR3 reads TGTGCCTGGAGTGTACAAGGCAGGGGATCGGATCAGCCCCAGCATTTT.

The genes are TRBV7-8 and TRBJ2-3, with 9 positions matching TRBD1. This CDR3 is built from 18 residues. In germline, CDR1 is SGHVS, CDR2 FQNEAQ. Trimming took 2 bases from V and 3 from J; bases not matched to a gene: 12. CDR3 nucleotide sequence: TGTGCCAGCAGCTTATACGGGTGGGGGGACAGGGCAACAGATACGCAGTATTTT. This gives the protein CASSLYGWGDRATDTQYF.

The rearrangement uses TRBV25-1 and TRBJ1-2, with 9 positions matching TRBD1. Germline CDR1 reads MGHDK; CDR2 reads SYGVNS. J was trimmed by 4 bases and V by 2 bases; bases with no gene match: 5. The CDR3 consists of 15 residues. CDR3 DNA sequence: TGTGCCAGCAGTGAAGGAACAGGGGGCATCTATGGCTACACCTTC. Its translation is CASSEGTGGIYGYTF.

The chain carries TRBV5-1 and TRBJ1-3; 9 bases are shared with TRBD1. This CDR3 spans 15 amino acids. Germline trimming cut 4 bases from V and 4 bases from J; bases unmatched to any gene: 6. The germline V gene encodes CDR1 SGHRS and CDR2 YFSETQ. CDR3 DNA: TGCGCCAGCAGCCTACAGGGGGCATGGGGAAACACCATATATTTT. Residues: CASSLQGAWGNTIYF.

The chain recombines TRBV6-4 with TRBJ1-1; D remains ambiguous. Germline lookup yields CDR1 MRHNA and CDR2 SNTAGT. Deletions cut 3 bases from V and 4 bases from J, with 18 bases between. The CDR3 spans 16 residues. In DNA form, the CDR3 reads TGTGCCAGCAGTGAACCGACGGTTCATTGGGGCACTGAAGCTTTCTTT. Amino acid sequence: CASSEPTVHWGTEAFF.

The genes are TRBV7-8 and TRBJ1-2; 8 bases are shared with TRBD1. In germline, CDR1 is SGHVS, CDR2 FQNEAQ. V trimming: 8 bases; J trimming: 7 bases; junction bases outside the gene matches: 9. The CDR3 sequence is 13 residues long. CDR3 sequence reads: CASVGQGALGYTF. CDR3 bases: TGTGCCAGCGTGGGGCAGGGGGCGCTTGGCTACACCTTC.

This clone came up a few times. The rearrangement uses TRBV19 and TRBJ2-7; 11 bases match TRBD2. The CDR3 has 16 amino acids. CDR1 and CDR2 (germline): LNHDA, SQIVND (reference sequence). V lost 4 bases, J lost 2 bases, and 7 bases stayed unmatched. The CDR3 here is CASSTSGTSGTYEQYF. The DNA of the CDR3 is TGTGCCAGTAGTACGTCCGGGACTAGCGGAACCTACGAGCAGTACTTC.

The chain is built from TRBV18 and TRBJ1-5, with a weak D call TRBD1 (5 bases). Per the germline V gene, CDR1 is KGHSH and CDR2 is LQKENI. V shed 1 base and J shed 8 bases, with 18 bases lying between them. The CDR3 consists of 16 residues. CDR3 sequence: CASSPLGAPGLEPQHF. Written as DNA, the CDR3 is TGTGCCAGCTCACCACTCGGGGCCCCCGGTCTGGAGCCCCAGCATTTT.

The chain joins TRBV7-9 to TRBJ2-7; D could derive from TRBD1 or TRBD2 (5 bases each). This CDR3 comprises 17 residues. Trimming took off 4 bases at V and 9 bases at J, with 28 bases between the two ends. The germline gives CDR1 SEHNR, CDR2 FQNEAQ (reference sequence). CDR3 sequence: CASSSTIAGRARVRQYF. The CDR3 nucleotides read TGTGCCAGCAGCTCTACAATTGCGGGTCGCGCCAGGGTCCGGCAGTACTTC.

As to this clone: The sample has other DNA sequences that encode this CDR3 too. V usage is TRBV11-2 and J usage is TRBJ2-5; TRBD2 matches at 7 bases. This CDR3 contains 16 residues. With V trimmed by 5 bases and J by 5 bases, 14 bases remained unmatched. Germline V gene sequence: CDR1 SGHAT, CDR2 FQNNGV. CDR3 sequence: CASSLRLATKRETQYF. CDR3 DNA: TGTGCCAGCAGCCTCCGACTAGCAACCAAAAGGGAGACCCAGTACTTC.

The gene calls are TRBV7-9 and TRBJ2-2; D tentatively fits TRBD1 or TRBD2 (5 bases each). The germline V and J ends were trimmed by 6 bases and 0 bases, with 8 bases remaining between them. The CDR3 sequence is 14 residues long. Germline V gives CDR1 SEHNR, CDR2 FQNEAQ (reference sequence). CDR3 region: CASRGRANTGELFF. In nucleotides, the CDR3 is TGTGCCAGCAGGGGGCGGGCGAACACCGGGGAGCTGTTTTTT.

CDR3 nucleotides: TGTGCCAGCAGCTTAGATCGGGGAAACACTGTTACGCAGTATTTT. It encodes CASSLDRGNTVTQYF. The rearrangement uses TRBV11-2 and TRBJ2-3; D may be TRBD2 (5 bases). In germline, CDR1 is SGHAT, CDR2 FQNNGV. With 0 bases removed from V and 8 bases from J, the gap between germline ends came to 15 bases. The CDR3 is 15 residues long.

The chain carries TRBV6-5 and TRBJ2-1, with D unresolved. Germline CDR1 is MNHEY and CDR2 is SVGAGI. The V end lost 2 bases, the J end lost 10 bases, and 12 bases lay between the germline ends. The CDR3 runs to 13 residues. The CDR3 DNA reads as TGTGCCAGCAGTTACAGTAGGAGAGAAGAGCAGTTCTTC. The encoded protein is CASSYSRREEQFF.

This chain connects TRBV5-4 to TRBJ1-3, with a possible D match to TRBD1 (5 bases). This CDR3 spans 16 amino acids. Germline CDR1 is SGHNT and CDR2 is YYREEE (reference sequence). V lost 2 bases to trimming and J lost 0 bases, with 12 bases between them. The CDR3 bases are TGTGCCAGCAGCTTTGCTGACAGACACTCTGGAAACACCATATATTTT. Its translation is CASSFADRHSGNTIYF.

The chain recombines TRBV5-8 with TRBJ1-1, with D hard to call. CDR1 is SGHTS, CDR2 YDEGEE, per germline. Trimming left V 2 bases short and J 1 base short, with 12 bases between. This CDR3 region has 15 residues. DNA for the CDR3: TGTGCCAGCAGCTTCAGGATTCAACGGAACACTGAAGCTTTCTTT. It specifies CASSFRIQRNTEAFF.

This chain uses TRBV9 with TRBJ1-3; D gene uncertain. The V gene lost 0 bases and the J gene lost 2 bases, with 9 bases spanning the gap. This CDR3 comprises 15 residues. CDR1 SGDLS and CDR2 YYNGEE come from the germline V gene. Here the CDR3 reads CASSVEGQAGNTIYF. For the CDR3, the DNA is TGTGCCAGCAGCGTAGAAGGGCAAGCTGGAAACACCATATATTTT.

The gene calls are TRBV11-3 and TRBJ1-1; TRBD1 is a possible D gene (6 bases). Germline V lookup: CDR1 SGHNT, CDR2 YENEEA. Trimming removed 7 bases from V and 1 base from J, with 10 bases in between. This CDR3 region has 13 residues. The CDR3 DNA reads TGTGCCAGCAATCAGGACAGGAACACTGAAGCTTTCTTT. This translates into CASNQDRNTEAFF.

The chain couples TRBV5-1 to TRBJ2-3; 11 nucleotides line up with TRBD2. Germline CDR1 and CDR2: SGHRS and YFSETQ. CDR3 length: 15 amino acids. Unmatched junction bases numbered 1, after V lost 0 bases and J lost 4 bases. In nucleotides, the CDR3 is TGCGCCAGCAGCTTGGGGGGACTAGCGGCAGATACGCAGTATTTT. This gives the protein CASSLGGLAADTQYF.

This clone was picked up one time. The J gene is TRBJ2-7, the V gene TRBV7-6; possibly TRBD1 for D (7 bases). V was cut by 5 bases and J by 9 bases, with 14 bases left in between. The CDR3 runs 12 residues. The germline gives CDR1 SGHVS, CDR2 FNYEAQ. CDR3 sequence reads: CASSNGQGGQYF. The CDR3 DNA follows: TGTGCCAGCAGCAACGGGCAGGGGGGGCAGTACTTC. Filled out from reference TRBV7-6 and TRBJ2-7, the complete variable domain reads GAGVSQSPRYKVTKRGQDVALRCDPISGHVSLYWYRQALGQGPEFLTYFNYEAQQDKSGLPNDRFSAERPEGSISTLTIQRTEQRDSAMYRCASSNGQGGQYFGPGTRLTVT.

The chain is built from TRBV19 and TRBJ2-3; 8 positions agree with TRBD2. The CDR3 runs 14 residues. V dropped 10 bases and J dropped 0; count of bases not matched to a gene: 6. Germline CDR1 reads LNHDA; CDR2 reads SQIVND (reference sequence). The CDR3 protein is CAISSGGSTDTQYF. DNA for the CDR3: TGTGCCATATCGAGCGGGGGTAGCACAGATACGCAGTATTTT.